What follows are 8 T cell receptor beta chains derived from one specimen sequenced in a study of shared clonotypes between healthy human individuals. The naive CD8 fraction comprised CD45RO-negative cells positively selected for CCR7 and excluded terminally differentiated effector memory CD45RA+ cells. Repertoires were generated with immunoSEQ multiplex PCR, while TCRdb's copy carries only in-frame clones and drops some. This sample carries about 2,100,000 clones, about 92% of them seen once, and the ten largest clones take about 1.5%. Sequenced sample: naive CD8+ T cells from PBMCs. All receptors come from a young man in good health. Some clones in this sample may be carry-over from other donors' samples.

V usage is TRBV7-3 and J usage is TRBJ2-1, with D unclear. Trimming took 5 bases from V and 6 from J, leaving 5 bases between them. CDR3 length: 11 residues. Germline V gene lookup returns CDR1 SGHTA and CDR2 FQGTGA. CDR3 sequence: CASSKSNEQFF. In DNA, the CDR3 is TGTGCCAGCAGCAAAAGCAATGAGCAGTTCTTC.

The genes are TRBV2 and TRBJ2-6; 7 bases align to TRBD2. CDR3 length equals 17 residues. Germline V gene data show CDR1 as SNHLY and CDR2 as FYNNEI. V gave up 7 bases and J gave up 0 bases; unmatched junction bases: 9. This chain's CDR3 is CASNLGEGTSGANVLTF. The CDR3 bases are TGTGCCAGCAACCTGGGGGAGGGAACCTCTGGGGCCAACGTCCTGACTTTC.

This clone was seen once. The chain recombines TRBV4-2 with TRBJ2-7; D may be TRBD1 (5 bases). This CDR3 contains 13 residues. In germline, CDR1 is LGHNA, CDR2 YNFKEQ. Trimming took off 7 bases at V and 0 bases at J, with 10 bases between the two ends. The CDR3 DNA follows: TGTGCCAGCATGGGGCTGCTCTCCTACGAGCAGTACTTC. Protein: CASMGLLSYEQYF.

The chain employs TRBV30 and TRBJ1-1; 7 bases fit TRBD1. The CDR3 is 15 amino acids. Per germline, CDR1 GTSNPN and CDR2 SVGIG (reference sequence). V lost 2 bases, J lost 1 base, and 7 bases stayed unmatched. The DNA of the CDR3 is TGTGCCTGGAGTCAAACAGGGGCGGCGAACACTGAAGCTTTCTTT. Residues: CAWSQTGAANTEAFF.

This chain uses TRBV7-3 with TRBJ2-1; 11 bases match TRBD2. Trimming took 5 bases from V and 3 from J; bases not matched to a gene: 6. In germline, CDR1 is SGHTA, CDR2 FQGTGA. CDR3 length equals 16 residues. CDR3 amino acids: CASSPGLAAFYNEQFF. In DNA form, the CDR3 reads TGTGCCAGCAGCCCGGGACTAGCGGCCTTCTACAATGAGCAGTTCTTC. Supplemented by reference TRBV7-3 and TRBJ2-1, the full variable domain reads GAGVSQTPSNKVTEKGKYVELRCDPISGHTALYWYRQSLGQGPEFLIYFQGTGAADDSGLPNDRFFAVRPEGSVSTLKIQRTERGDSAVYLCASSPGLAAFYNEQFFGPGTRLTVL.

A single count supports this clone. The chain uses TRBV4-1 and TRBJ2-3; the match to TRBD2 covers 9 bases. The CDR3 covers 16 residues. Germline trimming cut 1 base from V and 5 bases from J; bases unmatched to any gene: 7. Per the germline V gene, CDR1 is MGHRA and CDR2 is YSYEKL. CDR3: CASSQAGGRAKDTQYF. CDR3 bases: TGCGCCAGCAGCCAAGCGGGCGGGAGGGCCAAAGATACGCAGTATTTT.

The V gene is TRBV7-9, the J gene TRBJ1-2; possibly TRBD1 for D (6 bases). V dropped 5 bases and J dropped 3 bases, with 16 bases sitting between them. The germline CDR1 and CDR2 sequences are SEHNR and FQNEAQ (reference sequence). The CDR3 spans 15 residues. The CDR3 loop reads CASSLPDGQYYGYTF. In DNA, the CDR3 is TGTGCCAGCAGCCTACCCGACGGACAGTACTATGGCTACACCTTC. Full variable domain (outside the CDR3, taken from reference TRBV7-9 and TRBJ1-2): DTGVSQNPRHKITKRGQNVTFRCDPISEHNRLYWYRQTLGQGPEFLTYFQNEAQLEKSRLLSDRFSAERPKGSFSTLEIQRTEQGDSAMYLCASSLPDGQYYGYTFGSGTRLTVV.

The genes are TRBV27 and TRBJ2-7; possibly TRBD1 for D (6 bases). V was cut by 5 bases and J by 3 bases, with 11 bases left in between. This CDR3 region has 13 residues. From germline, CDR1 is MNHEY and CDR2 SMNVEV (reference sequence). The CDR3 is CASSPGQIYEQYF. The CDR3 nucleotides are TGTGCCAGCAGTCCTGGACAGATCTACGAGCAGTACTTC.